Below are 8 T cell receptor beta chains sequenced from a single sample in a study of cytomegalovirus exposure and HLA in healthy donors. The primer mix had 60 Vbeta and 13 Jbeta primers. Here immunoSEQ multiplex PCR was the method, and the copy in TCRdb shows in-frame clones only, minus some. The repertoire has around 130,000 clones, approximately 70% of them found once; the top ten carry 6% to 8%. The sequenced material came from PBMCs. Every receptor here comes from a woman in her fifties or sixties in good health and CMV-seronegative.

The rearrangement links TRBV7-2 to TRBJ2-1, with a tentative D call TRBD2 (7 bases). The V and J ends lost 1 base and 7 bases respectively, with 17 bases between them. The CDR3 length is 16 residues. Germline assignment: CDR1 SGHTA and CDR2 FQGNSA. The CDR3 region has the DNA TGTGCCAGCAGCTTAGGTGGGGGGGGCATGGCGAATGAGCAGTTCTTC. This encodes CASSLGGGGMANEQFF.

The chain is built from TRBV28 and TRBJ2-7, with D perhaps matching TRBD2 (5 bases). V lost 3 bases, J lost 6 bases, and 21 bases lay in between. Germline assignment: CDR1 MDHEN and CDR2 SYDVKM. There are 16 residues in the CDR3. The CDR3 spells CASSFSRGGSNAEQYF. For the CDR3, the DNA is TGTGCCAGCAGTTTCTCCCGGGGTGGGTCCAACGCCGAGCAGTACTTC.

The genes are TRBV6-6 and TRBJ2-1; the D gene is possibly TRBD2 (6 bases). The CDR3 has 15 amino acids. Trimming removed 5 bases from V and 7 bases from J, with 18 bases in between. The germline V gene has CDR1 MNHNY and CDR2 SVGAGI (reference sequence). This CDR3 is CASSPLAGTGNEQFF. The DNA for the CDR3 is TGTGCCAGCAGTCCTCTGGCGGGAACGGGGAATGAGCAGTTCTTC.

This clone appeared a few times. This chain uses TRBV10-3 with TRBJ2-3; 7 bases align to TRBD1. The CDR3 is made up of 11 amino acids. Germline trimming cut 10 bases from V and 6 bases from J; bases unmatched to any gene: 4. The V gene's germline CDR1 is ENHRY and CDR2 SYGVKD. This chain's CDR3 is CASTGVDTQYF. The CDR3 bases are TGTGCCAGTACAGGGGTCGATACGCAGTATTTT.

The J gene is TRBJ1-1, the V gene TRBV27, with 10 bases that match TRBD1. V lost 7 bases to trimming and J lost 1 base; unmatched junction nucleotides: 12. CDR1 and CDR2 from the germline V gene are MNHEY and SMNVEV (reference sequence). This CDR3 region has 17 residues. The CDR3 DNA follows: TGTGCCAGCACAGTTAGGGGAGGGGACAGGGGGAACACTGAAGCTTTCTTT. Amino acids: CASTVRGGDRGNTEAFF.

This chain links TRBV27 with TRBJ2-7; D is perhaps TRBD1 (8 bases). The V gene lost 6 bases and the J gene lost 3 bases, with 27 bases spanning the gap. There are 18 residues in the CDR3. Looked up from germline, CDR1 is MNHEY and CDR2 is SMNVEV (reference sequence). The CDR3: CASSYMGGIQGAYYEQYF. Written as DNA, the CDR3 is TGTGCCAGCAGCTACATGGGGGGGATTCAGGGGGCCTACTACGAGCAGTACTTC.

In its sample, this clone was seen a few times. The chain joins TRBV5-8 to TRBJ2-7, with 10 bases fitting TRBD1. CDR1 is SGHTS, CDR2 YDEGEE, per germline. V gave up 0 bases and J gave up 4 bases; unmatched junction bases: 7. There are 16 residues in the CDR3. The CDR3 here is CASSLAGGQGGYEQYF. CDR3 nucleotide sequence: TGTGCCAGCAGCTTGGCCGGAGGACAGGGGGGGTACGAGCAGTACTTC.

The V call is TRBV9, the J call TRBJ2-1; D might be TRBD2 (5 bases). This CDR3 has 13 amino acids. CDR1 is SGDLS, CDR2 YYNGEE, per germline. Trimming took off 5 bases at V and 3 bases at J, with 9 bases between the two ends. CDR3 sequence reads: CASSFRDYNEQFF. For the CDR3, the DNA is TGTGCCAGCAGTTTCCGGGACTACAATGAGCAGTTCTTC. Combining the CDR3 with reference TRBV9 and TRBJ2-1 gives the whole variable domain DSGVTQTPKHLITATGQRVTLRCSPRSGDLSVYWYQQSLDQGLQFLIQYYNGEERAKGNILERFSAQQFPDLHSELNLSSLELGDSALYFCASSFRDYNEQFFGPGTRLTVL.